This TCR beta chain was sequenced in a study of cytomegalovirus exposure and HLA in healthy donors. Study context: Unique TCRs from HLA-typed donors, some 85 million of them, were held in an early data release.

Primers included in the PCR were 60 Vbeta and 13 Jbeta primers. Using immunoSEQ multiplex PCR, the repertoire was profiled, and TCRdb retains in-frame clones only, with some absent. The data hold about 97,000 clones, with around 79% observed a single time. Notes on this clone: Its cognate antigen is unknown.

Healthy people donating bone marrow made up the donors. Trimming removed 7 bases from V and 5 bases from J, with 10 bases in between. This CDR3 comprises 12 residues. The V gene's germline CDR1 is SGHNT and CDR2 YYREEE (reference sequence). General study findings and limits: Within an earlier analysis, most TCR beta V segments proved productive either about 90% or about 30% of the time.

V usage is TRBV5-4 and J usage is TRBJ1-5; TRBD1 might be the D (5 bases). The receptor comes from a woman aged 40-49 years in good health and CMV-seronegative. The sequenced sample was PBMCs. The chain's CDR3 is CASGGGDQPQHF. The CDR3 region has the DNA TGTGCCAGCGGTGGAGGGGATCAGCCCCAGCATTTT.